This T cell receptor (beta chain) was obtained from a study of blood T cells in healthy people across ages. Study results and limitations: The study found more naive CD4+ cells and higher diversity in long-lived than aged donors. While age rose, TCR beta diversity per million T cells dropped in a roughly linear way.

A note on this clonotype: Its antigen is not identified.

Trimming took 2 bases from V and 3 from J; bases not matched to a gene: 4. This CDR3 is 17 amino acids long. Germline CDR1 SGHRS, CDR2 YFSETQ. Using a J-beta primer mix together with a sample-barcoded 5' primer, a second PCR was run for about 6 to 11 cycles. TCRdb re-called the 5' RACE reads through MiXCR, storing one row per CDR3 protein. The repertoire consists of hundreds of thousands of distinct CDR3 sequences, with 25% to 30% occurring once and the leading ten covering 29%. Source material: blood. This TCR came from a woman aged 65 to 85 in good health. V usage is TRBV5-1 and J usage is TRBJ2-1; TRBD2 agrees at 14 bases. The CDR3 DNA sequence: TGCGCCAGCAGCTTTACGGGACTAGCGGGGGTCTACAATGAGCAGTTCTTC. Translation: CASSFTGLAGVYNEQFF.